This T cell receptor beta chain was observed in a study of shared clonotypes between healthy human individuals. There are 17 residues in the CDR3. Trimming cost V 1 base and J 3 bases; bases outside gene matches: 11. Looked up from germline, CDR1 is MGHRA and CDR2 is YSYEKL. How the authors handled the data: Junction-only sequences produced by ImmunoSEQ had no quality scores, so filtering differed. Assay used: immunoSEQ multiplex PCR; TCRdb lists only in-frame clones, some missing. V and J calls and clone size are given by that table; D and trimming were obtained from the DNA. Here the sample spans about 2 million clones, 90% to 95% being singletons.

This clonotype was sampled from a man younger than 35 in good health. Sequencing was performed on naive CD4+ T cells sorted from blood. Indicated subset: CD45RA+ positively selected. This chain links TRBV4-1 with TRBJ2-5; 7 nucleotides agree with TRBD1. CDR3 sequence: CASSQVIPKTGEETQYF. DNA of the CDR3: TGCGCCAGCAGCCAAGTCATACCCAAAACAGGGGAAGAGACCCAGTACTTC.